The clone carrying this T cell receptor beta chain was observed at least ten times. Its antigen is as yet unknown. Documented time point: persistent/refractory GD, antithyroid drugs over 5 years with positive TRAb. RNA from PBMCs was the source of the TCR library. The record originates from a study of regulatory T cells in long-lasting Graves disease. Broader study findings: TRBV28, TRBJ1-2 and TRBJ2-5 emerged as the favored segments in persistent disease.

Germline values: CDR1 SGHTA, CDR2 FQGNSA. This CDR3 is 15 amino acids long. The junction had 3 bases not matched to a gene; V was cut back by 2 bases and J by 2 bases. Relying on iRepertoire HTBI primers and Arm-PCR of CDR3 regions, the team built TCR beta libraries. A single record per CDR3 protein comes from TCRdb applying MiXCR to the multiplex PCR reads. The top ten hold roughly a quarter of the sample, which has some 450,000 distinct CDR3 sequences, about a quarter seen once. The source is a female donor with Graves disease. This material consisted of peripheral blood mononuclear cells (PBMCs), taken when the disease was refractory, from a patient treated with antithyroid drugs. The chain uses TRBV7-2 and TRBJ1-2, with 9 bases aligning to TRBD1. The CDR3 reads CASSLRQGENYGYTF. The CDR3 nucleotides are TGTGCCAGCAGCTTACGACAGGGGGAAAACTATGGCTACACCTTC.